The 20 T cell receptor beta chains below all came from one sample that was sequenced in a study of vaccination effects on CD4 cells after COVID-19 (dated 2022 in TCRdb). No antigen is known for these receptors. To prepare the library, the immunoSEQ multiplex PCR assay was applied. TCRdb's version of the immuneACCESS table is confined to in-frame rearrangements and falls short of the full clone set. An unresolved V gene accounts for under half of the shortfall where checked; the remainder is of unknown origin. The table for this sample lists approximately 82,000 clones; roughly four fifths of them were counted only once. The ten top clones hold 1.5% to 2% of the sample. To identify antigen-specific CD4+ T cell clonotypes by their expansion, the ViraFEST assay first stimulated PBMC with viral peptide pools and then applied TCR sequencing. After around 11 days of culture, CD4+ T cells were isolated with the EasySep CD4+ T cell isolation kit.

The sample here was CD4+ T cells from PBMCs cultured with HCoV-229E spike peptides, taken before COVID-19 vaccination. The cell subset or site tag for this specimen amounts to: HCoV-229E spike overlapping peptide pool stimulation. Receptor source: a human donor who received a COVID-19 vaccine.

This chain joins TRBV3-1 (or the pseudogene TRBV3-2) and TRBJ1-1; tentative D call: TRBD1 (5 bases). V was shortened by 3 bases and J by 5 bases, with 16 bases between the two germline ends. The CDR3 runs to 15 residues. CDR1 LGHDT and CDR2 YNNKEL come from the germline V gene (reference sequence). CDR3 region: CASSQPGGVGTEAFF. CDR3 nucleotides: TGTGCCAGCAGCCAGCCGGGAGGGGTGGGGACTGAAGCTTTCTTT.

The count of this clone is one. The chain couples TRBV6-5 to TRBJ2-5; D ambiguous. CDR1 is MNHEY, CDR2 SVGAGI, per germline. The V gene lost 3 bases and the J gene lost 4 bases, with 18 bases spanning the gap. This CDR3 spans 16 amino acids. This CDR3 is CASSYQGPEQAETQYF. For the CDR3, the DNA is TGTGCCAGCAGTTATCAAGGGCCAGAGCAAGCAGAGACCCAGTACTTC.

To note about this clone: Other DNA sequences within the sample encode an identical CDR3. The genes are TRBV12-3 or TRBV12-4 and TRBJ2-2; no clear D gene. The CDR3 length is 13 residues. V was cut by 3 bases and J by 1 base, with 3 bases left in between. The CDR3 reads CASSLRNTGELFF. The DNA for the CDR3 is TGTGCCAGCAGTTTGAGGAACACCGGGGAGCTGTTTTTT.

V gene TRBV9 combines with J gene TRBJ1-4, with 7 bases lining up with TRBD1. The CDR3 is made up of 18 amino acids. Losses at the gene ends were 0 bases for V and 0 bases for J; bases not matched to a gene: 8. Per the germline V gene, CDR1 is SGDLS and CDR2 is YYNGEE. The CDR3 region is CASSVAGGTTATNEKLFF. Written as DNA, the CDR3 is TGTGCCAGCAGCGTAGCAGGGGGGACCACCGCAACTAATGAAAAACTGTTTTTT.

The chain uses TRBV5-8 and TRBJ2-6; 8 bases agree with TRBD2. CDR3 size: 20 residues. Trimming took 0 bases from V and 5 from J; bases not matched to a gene: 16. Per the germline V gene, CDR1 is SGHTS and CDR2 is YDEGEE. In DNA, the CDR3 is TGTGCCAGCAGCTTGGAGATGGGCCGCGGAGCGGGGGAACGGGCCAACGTCCTGACTTTC. Amino acid sequence: CASSLEMGRGAGERANVLTF.

The rearrangement joins TRBV28 to TRBJ1-1; TRBD1 matches 7 bases. This CDR3 spans 15 amino acids. Germline V gene sequence: CDR1 MDHEN, CDR2 SYDVKM. The V and J ends lost 5 bases and 1 base, in that order; junction bases with no gene match: 7. CDR3 DNA sequence: TGTGCCAGCAGTATACAACAGGGGCGGAACACTGAAGCTTTCTTT. It yields the protein CASSIQQGRNTEAFF.

The chain is built from TRBV6-5 and TRBJ2-7; D not certain. V gave up 6 bases and J gave up 1 base, with 10 bases separating them. CDR1 MNHEY and CDR2 SVGAGI come from the germline V gene. The CDR3 covers 13 residues. The CDR3 coding sequence is TGTGCCAGCAGCAGACTGGCGTCCTACGAGCAGTACGTC. As protein: CASSRLASYEQYV.

This rearrangement joins TRBV27 to TRBJ2-4; D remains unclear. Trimming removed 5 bases at V and 0 bases at J, with 20 bases between. Per germline, CDR1 MNHEY and CDR2 SMNVEV (reference sequence). This CDR3 has 18 residues. The CDR3 spells CASSPGVSRALAKNIQYF. CDR3 DNA: TGTGCCAGCAGTCCTGGGGTTTCTAGGGCACTAGCCAAAAACATTCAGTACTTC.

The chain carries TRBV18 and TRBJ1-6, with TRBD1 identical over 10 bases. CDR1 KGHSH and CDR2 LQKENI come from the germline V gene. V lost 6 bases, J lost 5 bases, and 10 bases stayed unmatched. The CDR3 spans 17 residues. CDR3 in DNA: TGTGCCAGCTCCCCAGACAGGGGGCATTACAATAATTCACCCCTCCACTTT. It specifies CASSPDRGHYNNSPLHF.

The count of this clone is one. The genes are TRBV2 and TRBJ1-5; possibly TRBD1 for D (5 bases). The CDR3 is 14 amino acids. The germline V gene encodes CDR1 SNHLY and CDR2 FYNNEI. The V gene lost 3 bases and the J gene lost 0 bases, with 6 bases spanning the gap. The CDR3 protein is CASSDRDSNQPQHF. The CDR3 DNA sequence: TGTGCCAGCAGTGACAGGGATAGCAATCAGCCCCAGCATTTT.

This chain connects TRBV18 to TRBJ1-1, with D uncertain. The germline CDR1 and CDR2 sequences are KGHSH and LQKENI. The V and J ends lost 1 base and 0 bases respectively, with 0 bases between them. This CDR3 contains 12 residues. DNA for the CDR3: TGTGCCAGCTCACCACTGAACACTGAAGCTTTCTTT. The encoded protein is CASSPLNTEAFF. The full variable domain, with the rest looked up from reference TRBV18 and TRBJ1-1, is NAGVMQNPRHLVRRRGQEARLRCSPMKGHSHVYWYRQLPEEGLKFMVYLQKENIIDESGMPKERFSAEFPKEGPSILRIQQVVRGDSAAYFCASSPLNTEAFFGQGTRLTVV.

In DNA form, the CDR3 reads TGTGCCAGCTCACCGAGCCTGACAGGAACTACCTCAACTAATGAAAAACTGTTTTTT. Protein product: CASSPSLTGTTSTNEKLFF. The genes are TRBV18 and TRBJ1-4; D possibly corresponds to TRBD1 (6 bases). Germline CDR1 is KGHSH and CDR2 is LQKENI. There are 19 residues in the CDR3. Trimming pared 3 bases from V and 0 bases from J, leaving 20 bases between.

The CDR3 sequence: CASSYSMRGNTEAFF. CDR3 bases: TGTGCCAGCAGTTACTCGATGAGGGGAAACACTGAAGCTTTCTTT. The chain carries TRBV6-2 or TRBV6-3 and TRBJ1-1; D is possibly TRBD1 (5 bases). The germline V gene encodes CDR1 MNHEY and CDR2 SVGEGT. Trimming pared 0 bases from V and 2 bases from J, leaving 10 bases between. The CDR3 runs 15 residues.

The CDR3 DNA follows: TGTGCCAGCAGTTTGGCCTTTAAGCGGACAGATACGCAGTATTTT. Protein: CASSLAFKRTDTQYF. This chain connects TRBV6-6 to TRBJ2-3; D possibly corresponds to TRBD2 (5 bases). Between the trimmed V and J ends, which lost 4 bases and 3 bases, there was a span of 14 bases. Germline CDR1 MNHNY, CDR2 SVGAGI (reference sequence). This CDR3 has 15 amino acids.

The sample holds a few counts of this clone. The rearrangement joins TRBV27 to TRBJ1-1, with D perhaps matching TRBD1 (5 bases). The germline gives CDR1 MNHEY, CDR2 SMNVEV (reference sequence). There are 15 residues in the CDR3. Trimming took off 6 bases at V and 4 bases at J, with 18 bases between the two ends. This CDR3 is CASRTGDLVGTEAFF. In DNA, the CDR3 is TGTGCCAGCAGGACGGGGGATTTGGTCGGCACTGAAGCTTTCTTT.

The sample holds a few counts of this clone. V gene TRBV11-2 combines with J gene TRBJ1-6; D is unresolved. V was pared by 8 bases and J by 10 bases, with 12 bases between. Germline CDR1 and CDR2: SGHAT and FQNNGV. This CDR3 comprises 12 residues. This CDR3 is CASGGWGSPLHF. As DNA, the CDR3 is TGTGCCAGCGGAGGGTGGGGATCACCCCTCCACTTT.

The chain links TRBV6-5 to TRBJ1-1; D call uncertain. Trimming left V 2 bases short and J 4 bases short, with 8 bases between. Per the germline V gene, CDR1 is MNHEY and CDR2 is SVGAGI. The CDR3 covers 13 residues. The CDR3 protein is CASSYGRATEAFF. In DNA form, the CDR3 reads TGTGCCAGCAGTTACGGGAGGGCCACTGAAGCTTTCTTT.

The chain employs TRBV19 and TRBJ2-5, with TRBD1 matching over 9 bases. V trimming: 10 bases; J trimming: 4 bases; junction bases outside the gene matches: 4. This CDR3 is built from 12 residues. Germline V gives CDR1 LNHDA, CDR2 SQIVND (reference sequence). CDR3 nucleotides: TGTGCCACCCGGACAGGGGCAGAGACCCAGTACTTC. This codes for CATRTGAETQYF. Variable domain in full (rest from reference TRBV19 and TRBJ2-5): DGGITQSPKYLFRKEGQNVTLSCEQNLNHDAMYWYRQDPGQGLRLIYYSQIVNDFQKGDIAEGYSVSREKKESFPLTVTSAQKNPTAFYLCATRTGAETQYFGPGTRLLVL.

This clone was detected only a few times. V usage is TRBV5-1 and J usage is TRBJ1-6; a weak D match, TRBD1 (5 bases). Trimming stripped 0 bases from V and 9 bases from J, with 13 bases between. The CDR3 consists of 15 residues. The germline gives CDR1 SGHRS, CDR2 YFSETQ. The CDR3 coding sequence is TGCGCCAGCAGCTTGGAAGAGGCCGGGGGTTCACCCCTCCACTTT. Encoded protein: CASSLEEAGGSPLHF.

The V and J genes are TRBV10-3 and TRBJ2-7; TRBD2 agrees at 11 bases. There are 16 residues in the CDR3. Germline V gene sequence: CDR1 ENHRY, CDR2 SYGVKD. The trim removed 11 bases at V and 5 bases at J, leaving 17 bases unmatched. In nucleotides, the CDR3 is TGTGCCGGGGGAACTAGCGGGGGTCCCCTTCTCCACGAGCAGTACGTC. This translates into CAGGTSGGPLLHEQYV.